Sequencing of this T cell receptor beta chain was carried out in a study of blood T cell repertoires in COVID-19. Study as a whole: Sample material is recorded as cDNA or gDNA derived from T cells, B-cell-depleted T cells, or PBMCs.

Here immunoSEQ multiplex PCR was the method, and the copy in TCRdb shows in-frame clones only, minus some. The sample carries 130,000 to 150,000 clones, over 75% recorded once. Clinical histories supplied by participants themselves formed the basis of cohort assignment. Germline-derived CDR1 and CDR2 are SGHTA and FQGNSA. Trimming removed 0 bases from V and 0 bases from J; junction bases left unmatched: 9. The length of the CDR3 is 20 residues. Sequenced: PBMCs or T cells enriched from blood (not recorded which). The receptor was derived from a woman aged 30 to 39 with acute COVID-19. V gene TRBV7-2 combines with J gene TRBJ2-4; TRBD2 matches 12 bases. The CDR3 nucleotides read TGTGCCAGCAGCTTAGCCCAAGGACTAGCGGGGCGGGGAGCCAAAAACATTCAGTACTTC. As protein: CASSLAQGLAGRGAKNIQYF.